This T cell receptor beta chain is drawn from a study of T cell responses to AZD1222 COVID-19 vaccine. With respect to this clone: Antigen unknown.

Study findings and constraints: Mostly white British, mostly female donors; authors suggested clonal diversity may be underestimated. Sampling that yielded the repertoires occurred only after the peak T cell response. Regions 160-218 and 743-854 held dominance among vaccine-associated CD4 TCRs, which spanned spike. Regions left unmutated in variants are reportedly the target of nearly half of spike-specific TCRs.

The protocol was immunoSEQ multiplex PCR, while the TCRdb copy is restricted to in-frame clones and leaves out a portion. The data hold 130,000 or so clones, with roughly 89% observed a single time. The V gene's germline CDR1 is MNHNS and CDR2 SASEGT. V was trimmed by 4 bases and J by 0 bases, leaving 13 bases between them. The CDR3 is 16 amino acids. V gene TRBV6-1 combines with J gene TRBJ2-1, with D possibly TRBD1 on 6 matching bases. The sequence was obtained from an adult who received the MenACWY meningococcal vaccine as a control. The sequenced sample was peripheral blood, obtained 28 days after the second dose of the MenACWY control vaccine. The CDR3 is CASSGWGPPSYNEQFF. CDR3 nucleotide sequence: TGTGCCAGCAGTGGTTGGGGGCCGCCCTCCTACAATGAGCAGTTCTTC.